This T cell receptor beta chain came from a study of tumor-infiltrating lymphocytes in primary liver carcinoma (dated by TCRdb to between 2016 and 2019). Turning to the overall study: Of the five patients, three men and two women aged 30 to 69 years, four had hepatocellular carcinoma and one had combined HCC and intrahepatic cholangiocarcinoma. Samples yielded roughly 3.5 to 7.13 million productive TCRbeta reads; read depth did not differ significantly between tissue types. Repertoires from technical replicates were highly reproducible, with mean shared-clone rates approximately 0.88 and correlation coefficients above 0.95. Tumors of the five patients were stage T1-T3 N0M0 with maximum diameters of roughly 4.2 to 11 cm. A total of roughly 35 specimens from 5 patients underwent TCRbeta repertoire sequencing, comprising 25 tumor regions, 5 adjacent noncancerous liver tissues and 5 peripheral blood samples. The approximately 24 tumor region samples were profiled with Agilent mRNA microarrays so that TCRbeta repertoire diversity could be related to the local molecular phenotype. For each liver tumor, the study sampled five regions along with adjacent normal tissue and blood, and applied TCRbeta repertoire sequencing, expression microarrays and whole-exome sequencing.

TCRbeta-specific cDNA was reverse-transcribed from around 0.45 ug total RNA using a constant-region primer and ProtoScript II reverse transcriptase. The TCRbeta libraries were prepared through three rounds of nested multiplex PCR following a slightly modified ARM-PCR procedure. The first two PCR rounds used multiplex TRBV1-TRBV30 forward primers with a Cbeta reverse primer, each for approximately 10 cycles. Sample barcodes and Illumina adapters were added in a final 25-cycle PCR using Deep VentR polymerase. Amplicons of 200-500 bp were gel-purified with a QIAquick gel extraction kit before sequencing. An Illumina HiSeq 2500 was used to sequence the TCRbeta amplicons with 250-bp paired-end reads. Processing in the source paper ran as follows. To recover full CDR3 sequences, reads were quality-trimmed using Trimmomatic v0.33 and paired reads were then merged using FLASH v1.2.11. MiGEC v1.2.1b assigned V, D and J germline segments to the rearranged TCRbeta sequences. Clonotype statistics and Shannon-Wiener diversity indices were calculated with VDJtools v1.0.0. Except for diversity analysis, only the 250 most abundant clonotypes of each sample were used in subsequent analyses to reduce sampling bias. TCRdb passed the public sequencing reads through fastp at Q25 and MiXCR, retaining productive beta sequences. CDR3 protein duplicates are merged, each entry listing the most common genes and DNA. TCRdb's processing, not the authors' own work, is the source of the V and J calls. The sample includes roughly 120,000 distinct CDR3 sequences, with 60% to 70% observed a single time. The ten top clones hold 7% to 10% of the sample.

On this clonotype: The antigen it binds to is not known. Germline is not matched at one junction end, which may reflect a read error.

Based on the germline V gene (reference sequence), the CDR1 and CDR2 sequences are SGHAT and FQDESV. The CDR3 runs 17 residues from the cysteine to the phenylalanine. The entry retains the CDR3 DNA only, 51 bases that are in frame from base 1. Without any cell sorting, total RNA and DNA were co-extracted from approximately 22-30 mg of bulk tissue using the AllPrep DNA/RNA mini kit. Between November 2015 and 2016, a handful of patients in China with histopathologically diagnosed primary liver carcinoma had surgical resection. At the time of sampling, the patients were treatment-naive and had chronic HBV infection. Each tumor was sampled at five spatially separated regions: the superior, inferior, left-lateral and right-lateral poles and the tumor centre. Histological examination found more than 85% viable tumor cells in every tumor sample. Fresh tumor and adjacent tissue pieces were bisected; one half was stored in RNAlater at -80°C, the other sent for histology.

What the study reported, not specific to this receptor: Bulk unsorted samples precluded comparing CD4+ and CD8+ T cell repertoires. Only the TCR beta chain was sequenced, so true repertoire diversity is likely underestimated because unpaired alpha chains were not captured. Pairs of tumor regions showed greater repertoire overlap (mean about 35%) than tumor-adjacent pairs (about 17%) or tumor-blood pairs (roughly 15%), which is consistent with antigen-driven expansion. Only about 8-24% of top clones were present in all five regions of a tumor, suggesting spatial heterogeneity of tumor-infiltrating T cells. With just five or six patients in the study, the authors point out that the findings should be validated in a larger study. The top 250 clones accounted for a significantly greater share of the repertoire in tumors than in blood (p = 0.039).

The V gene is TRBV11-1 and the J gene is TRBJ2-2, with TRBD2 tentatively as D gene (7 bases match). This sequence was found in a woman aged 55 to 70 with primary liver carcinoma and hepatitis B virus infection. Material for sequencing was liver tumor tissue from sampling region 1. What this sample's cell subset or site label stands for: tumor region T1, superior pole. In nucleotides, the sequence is TGTGCCCGCAGCCCGGAAGGGGGGGAGGCTAACACCGGGAAGCTGTTTTTT. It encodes CARSPEGGEANTGKLFF.